This is a list of T cell receptor beta chains from one sample in a study of spatial heterogeneity in lung cancer. Each CDR3 protein is one row after TCRdb ran MiXCR on the 5' RACE reads. The top ten clones hold around 16% of a sample with around 110,000 distinct CDR3 sequences, 9.5% to 15% of them seen once. This specimen consisted of PBMCs, obtained at follow-up. The origin of the receptors is a male donor with early-stage non-small cell lung cancer. Each CDR3 is given with its conserved first and last residue. A D gene is named only where the DNA matches it firmly. Clone sizes are given selectively: once, few, many, or a class where the clone is expanded.

D gene	V gene	J gene	clone size	CDR3 protein
.	TRBV24-1	TRBJ2-1	few	CATSDDRTYNEQFF
.	TRBV29-1	TRBJ1-2	.	CSVDDRNYGYTF
.	TRBV10-3	TRBJ2-3	many	CAIRPSPDTDTQYF
.	TRBV7-2	TRBJ2-5	many	CASSPDSQETQYF
TRBD1	TRBV7-2	TRBJ2-5	many	CASSLAGTGGYETQYF
.	TRBV28	TRBJ1-1	once	CASSKGAGAFF
TRBD1	TRBV4-1	TRBJ2-1	few	CASSQAHVGTGSEQQFF
TRBD1	TRBV27	TRBJ1-6	.	CASSYRGLGSPLHF
TRBD2	TRBV5-1	TRBJ2-1	many	CASSLEGGIGNEQFF
.	TRBV7-8	TRBJ1-1	.	CASSSGSTAMNTEAFF
TRBD2	TRBV4-1	TRBJ2-5	many	CASSQDGAGEETQYF
.	TRBV6-1	TRBJ2-3	many	CASRPTGTDTQYF
TRBD2	TRBV27	TRBJ2-3	.	CASSLSAGSTDTQYF
TRBD1	TRBV12-3/TRBV12-4	TRBJ1-2	.	CASSAYRGNYGYTF
TRBD1	TRBV12-3/TRBV12-4	TRBJ1-2	many	CASSEGQGNYGYTF
.	TRBV24-1	TRBJ2-2	.	CATSDPGQVTGELFF
.	TRBV20-1	TRBJ2-2	few	CSAQQATSFPTGELFF
.	TRBV3-1	TRBJ1-3	.	CASSLVAGSLAGGNTIYF
TRBD2	TRBV6-4	TRBJ2-7	many	CASSPAPGGNEQYF
.	TRBV20-1	TRBJ1-5	.	CSATDVDQGLSNQPQHF
TRBD1	TRBV9	TRBJ1-1	few	CARRRDRGSLNTEAFF
.	TRBV7-3	TRBJ2-1	.	CASSLGPSYEQFF
.	TRBV15	TRBJ2-1	.	CATSRDDGSLLGQFF
TRBD1	TRBV28	TRBJ2-3	few	CASSPGDRGPDTQYF
.	TRBV5-6	TRBJ1-2	.	CASSLVVGLRGSKGYTF
.	TRBV20-1	TRBJ2-4	few	CSARSYLSGRNIQYF
.	TRBV6-2/TRBV6-3	TRBJ1-3	.	CASRNDNSGNTIYF